Each of the 26 T cell receptor beta chains below was sequenced from the same sample in a study of PD-1 blockade in classical Hodgkin lymphoma. Every single patient, without exception, relapsed after autologous stem cell transplantation, and brentuximab vedotin exposure varied. Libraries were prepared by immunoSEQ multiplex PCR; TCRdb keeps only in-frame clonotypes and omits some of them. The sample shows tens of thousands of clones, about 71% of them seen only once. The material sequenced was peripheral blood mononuclear cells (PBMCs), taken at baseline. These receptors were taken from a human donor with classical Hodgkin lymphoma.

The V and J genes are TRBV27 and TRBJ2-7; TRBD1 agrees at 9 bases. Germline values: CDR1 MNHEY, CDR2 SMNVEV (reference sequence). The CDR3 is 15 residues long. Trimming at V came to 7 bases and at J to 5 bases, leaving 12 bases not matched to a gene. The CDR3 DNA follows: TGTGCCAGCAAAGGTTACGGGACAGGGACAGACGAGCAGTACTTC. Translation gives CASKGYGTGTDEQYF.

The chain carries TRBV6-5 and TRBJ2-5; the D gene is possibly TRBD2 (6 bases). Germline CDR1 reads MNHEY; CDR2 reads SVGAGI. The CDR3 length is 13 residues. V was clipped by 3 bases and J by 5 bases, with 10 bases between them. CDR3 amino acids: CASSYGEAETQYF. The DNA of the CDR3 is TGTGCCAGCAGTTATGGGGAGGCTGAGACCCAGTACTTC.

This clone showed up just once. The chain employs TRBV7-9 and TRBJ1-1; TRBD1 is a possible D gene (6 bases). The germline CDR1 and CDR2 sequences are SEHNR and FQNEAQ (reference sequence). This CDR3 is built from 18 residues. Trimming removed 5 bases at V and 1 base at J, with 23 bases between. The CDR3 loop reads CASSPPRLQGIRNTEAFF. CDR3 DNA sequence: TGTGCCAGCAGCCCGCCCCGGTTACAGGGAATAAGGAACACTGAAGCTTTCTTT.

CDR3 nucleotide sequence: TGCGCCAGCAGCCCAGGGGACGGGTTGACAGATACGCAGTATTTT. Translated, it gives CASSPGDGLTDTQYF. This sequence joins TRBV5-1 and TRBJ2-3; the D gene is possibly TRBD1 (6 bases). This CDR3 has 15 residues. V was cut by 4 bases and J by 3 bases, with 15 bases left in between. Germline CDR1 and CDR2: SGHRS and YFSETQ.

The CDR3 nucleotides are TGTGCCAGCAGTCCGGGAAGCTCCTACGAGCAGTACTTC. Protein product: CASSPGSSYEQYF. The chain employs TRBV9 and TRBJ2-7; TRBD2 is a possible D gene (5 bases). V dropped 5 bases and J dropped 0 bases, with 9 bases sitting between them. The CDR3 is 13 amino acids. Germline loops: CDR1 SGDLS, CDR2 YYNGEE.

This clone was seen once. V usage is TRBV5-1 and J usage is TRBJ1-1; 8 bases map to TRBD1. The length of the CDR3 is 15 residues. The V gene's germline CDR1 is SGHRS and CDR2 YFSETQ. Losses at the gene ends were 0 bases for V and 1 base for J; bases not matched to a gene: 2. The CDR3 DNA is TGCGCCAGCAGCTTGGCCGGGACAGGGAACACTGAAGCTTTCTTT. Protein: CASSLAGTGNTEAFF.

The J gene is TRBJ2-5, the V gene TRBV7-3, with D possibly matching TRBD2 (5 bases). The CDR3 covers 15 residues. CDR1 is SGHTA and CDR2 is FQGTGA in the germline V gene. Trimming removed 2 bases from V and 2 bases from J, with 12 bases in between. This CDR3 reads CASSLAGRWQETQYF. The CDR3 DNA reads TGTGCCAGCAGCTTAGCGGGTCGGTGGCAAGAGACCCAGTACTTC.

This clone was picked up a small number of times. The chain couples TRBV2 to TRBJ2-4; D gene ambiguous. Germline V gives CDR1 SNHLY, CDR2 FYNNEI. Trimming took off 8 bases at V and 0 bases at J, with 11 bases between the two ends. The CDR3 runs 14 residues. This CDR3 reads CASGITIAKNIQYF. The CDR3 DNA reads as TGTGCCAGCGGCATAACTATAGCCAAAAACATTCAGTACTTC.

This clone has just a few counts. The chain couples TRBV6-5 to TRBJ2-2; D uncertain. The germline V and J ends were trimmed by 6 bases and 4 bases, with 15 bases remaining between them. Per germline, CDR1 MNHEY and CDR2 SVGAGI. The CDR3 runs to 15 residues. CDR3 sequence: CASRSTQEITGELFF. CDR3 DNA sequence: TGTGCCAGCAGGAGTACTCAGGAAATCACCGGGGAGCTGTTTTTT.

The genes are TRBV28 and TRBJ2-3, with TRBD1 identical over 12 bases. Trimming removed 6 bases from V and 6 bases from J; junction bases left unmatched: 10. This CDR3 is built from 16 residues. Germline assignment: CDR1 MDHEN and CDR2 SYDVKM. The CDR3 nucleotides read TGTGCCAGCAGCTCAGGGACAGGGGGCAAGTGGGATACGCAGTATTTT. This sequence encodes CASSSGTGGKWDTQYF.

CDR3 nucleotide sequence: TGTGCCAGCAGTCCCCCTAGGGGGGAGCAGTACTTC. This translates into CASSPPRGEQYF. The V call is TRBV27, the J call TRBJ2-7, with D perhaps matching TRBD1 (6 bases). The CDR3 is 12 amino acids. Germline lookup yields CDR1 MNHEY and CDR2 SMNVEV (reference sequence). The V end was cut by 5 bases, the J end by 7 bases, with 12 bases between.

This rearrangement joins TRBV7-2 to TRBJ2-7; D might be TRBD2 (7 bases). In germline, CDR1 is SGHTA, CDR2 FQGNSA. The CDR3 is 15 residues long. The ends were cut back, 1 base at V and 3 bases at J, with 13 bases in the middle. Here the CDR3 DNA reads TGTGCCAGCAGCTTAGATGGAAGGGGGGGCTACGAGCAGTACTTC. As protein: CASSLDGRGGYEQYF.

V and J are TRBV11-2 and TRBJ2-5; 7 nucleotides line up with TRBD2. The CDR3 is 16 amino acids. J was trimmed by 0 bases and V by 0 bases; bases with no gene match: 4. CDR1 is SGHAT and CDR2 is FQNNGV in the germline V gene. As DNA, the CDR3 is TGTGCCAGCAGCTTAGACCGAGCGGGGTACCAAGAGACCCAGTACTTC. Its protein product is CASSLDRAGYQETQYF.

This chain connects TRBV30 to TRBJ2-7; D perhaps matches TRBD2 (5 bases). Deletions cut 0 bases from V and 4 bases from J, with 13 bases between. This CDR3 spans 14 amino acids. Germline-derived CDR1 and CDR2 are GTSNPN and SVGIG (reference sequence). The CDR3 protein is CAWSVTGNGYEQYF. The CDR3, as DNA: TGTGCCTGGAGTGTAACGGGGAACGGGTACGAGCAGTACTTC.

The V and J genes are TRBV19 and TRBJ2-3, with 9 nucleotides matching TRBD2. Germline CDR1 is LNHDA and CDR2 is SQIVND (reference sequence). V was pared by 6 bases and J by 6 bases, with 16 bases of the junction left unmatched. The CDR3 is 17 amino acids. CDR3 DNA: TGTGCCAGTAGCCTCCTAAGGGCTAGCGGGGAGGGGGATACGCAGTATTTT. This translates into CASSLLRASGEGDTQYF.

This clone was seen just once. The chain employs TRBV6-1 and TRBJ1-2; D remains ambiguous. CDR1 is MNHNS and CDR2 is SASEGT in the germline V gene. The CDR3 has 15 residues. V was trimmed by 2 bases and J by 4 bases, leaving 14 bases between them. CDR3 loop: CASSEFVRIPYGYTF. Here the CDR3 DNA reads TGTGCCAGCAGTGAATTTGTCAGGATCCCCTATGGCTACACCTTC.

The rearrangement links TRBV6-5 to TRBJ2-7, with D possibly matching TRBD1 (7 bases). The CDR3 totals 15 residues. V shed 1 base and J shed 3 bases, with 13 bases lying between them. Germline loops: CDR1 MNHEY, CDR2 SVGAGI. DNA for the CDR3: TGTGCCAGCAGTTACTGGAGGGGGCGCATCTACGAGCAGTACTTC. The encoded protein is CASSYWRGRIYEQYF.

The J gene is TRBJ1-4, the V gene TRBV6-1; 8 bases map to TRBD1. The V gene's germline CDR1 is MNHNS and CDR2 SASEGT. Trimming at V came to 3 bases and at J to 7 bases, leaving 10 bases not matched to a gene. This CDR3 has 16 residues. Here the CDR3 DNA reads TGTGCCAGCAGTGAGTCAGCGGCAGGGGGCGGTGAAAAACTGTTTTTT. Residues: CASSESAAGGGEKLFF.

The V and J genes are TRBV2 and TRBJ2-3; TRBD2 might be the D (5 bases). CDR1 is SNHLY, CDR2 FYNNEI, per germline. V lost 6 bases, J lost 2 bases, and 9 bases lay in between. This CDR3 is built from 13 residues. The CDR3, as DNA: TGTGCCAGCAGACTAGATTACACAGATACGCAGTATTTT. Its translation: CASRLDYTDTQYF. Based on the CDR3 plus reference TRBV2 and TRBJ2-3, the full variable domain is EPEVTQTPSHQVTQMGQEVILRCVPISNHLYFYWYRQILGQKVEFLVSFYNNEISEKSEIFDDQFSVERPDGSNFTLKIRSTKLEDSAMYFCASRLDYTDTQYFGPGTRLTVL.

This clone occurred a few times. The chain couples TRBV30 to TRBJ1-5; D unresolved. The CDR3 is 13 amino acids. In germline, CDR1 is GTSNPN, CDR2 SVGIG (reference sequence). Trimming stripped 1 base from V and 3 bases from J, with 7 bases between. CDR3 loop: CAWSGGYNQPQHF. In nucleotides, the CDR3 is TGTGCCTGGAGTGGAGGGTACAATCAGCCCCAGCATTTT.

This clone turned up a few times. Here the CDR3 DNA reads TGTGCCAGCAGTTTCGGGCTGGGTCCCTACGAGCAGTACTTC. Protein product: CASSFGLGPYEQYF. This chain joins TRBV28 and TRBJ2-7; no clear D. V was cut by 3 bases and J by 2 bases, with 11 bases left in between. CDR3 size: 14 residues. Germline V gives CDR1 MDHEN, CDR2 SYDVKM.

The V call is TRBV5-4, the J call TRBJ2-1; 7 bases line up with TRBD1. Germline-derived CDR1 and CDR2 are SGHNT and YYREEE (reference sequence). Unmatched junction bases numbered 8, after V lost 4 bases and J lost 4 bases. The CDR3 has 15 amino acids. CDR3 sequence: CASSPRDSPYNEQFF. In DNA form, the CDR3 reads TGTGCCAGCAGCCCCCGGGACAGCCCGTACAATGAGCAGTTCTTC.

This clone showed up just once. The genes are TRBV29-1 and TRBJ2-2; the match to TRBD1 covers 10 bases. CDR1 and CDR2 from the germline V gene are SQVTM and ANQGSEA. The V segment lost 2 bases and the J segment 1 base; nucleotides outside the gene matches: 4. This CDR3 region has 16 residues. CDR3 DNA: TGCAGCGTTGAACGGACAGGGGGGGAGAACACCGGGGAGCTGTTTTTT. The encoded protein is CSVERTGGENTGELFF.

The V call is TRBV19, the J call TRBJ1-4, with D possibly TRBD1 on 5 matching bases. Germline V lookup: CDR1 LNHDA, CDR2 SQIVND (reference sequence). This CDR3 is built from 16 residues. The ends were cut back, 4 bases at V and 7 bases at J, with 19 bases in the middle. The chain's CDR3 is CASSTGDVSIGEKLFF. CDR3 coding DNA: TGTGCCAGTAGTACGGGGGACGTATCAATTGGTGAAAAACTGTTTTTT.

This clone has just a few counts. V gene TRBV6-5 combines with J gene TRBJ2-1; D perhaps matches TRBD1 (5 bases). The germline V gene has CDR1 MNHEY and CDR2 SVGAGI. V was shortened by 0 bases and J by 7 bases, with 13 bases between the two germline ends. This CDR3 is built from 15 residues. CDR3 amino acids: CASSYSRLAGNEQFF. The CDR3 bases are TGTGCCAGCAGTTACTCGCGGTTGGCAGGGAATGAGCAGTTCTTC.

This clone was seen a few times. The chain employs TRBV4-3 and TRBJ1-3, with a tentative D call TRBD1 (5 bases). V lost 8 bases and J 0 bases, leaving 14 bases between the germline ends. This CDR3 has 15 residues. Germline V lookup: CDR1 LGHNA, CDR2 YSLEER. This CDR3 reads CASAEDTFSGNTIYF. The CDR3 nucleotides read TGCGCCAGCGCCGAGGACACTTTCTCTGGAAACACCATATATTTT.